This T cell receptor beta chain was documented in a study of cytomegalovirus exposure and HLA in healthy donors. PCR was performed using 60 Vbeta and 13 Jbeta primers. The repertoire was sequenced with immunoSEQ multiplex PCR; TCRdb's copy has only in-frame clones and lacks some. Of 100,000 to 150,000 clones listed, 70% to 90% were seen once; the top ten hold 1.5% to 2%. Study results and caveats: Per a prior analysis, the majority of TCR beta V segments were productive roughly 87% or roughly 30% of the time. Later analysis associated a missense DCLRE1C variant with TCR beta V- and J-gene trimming.

This clone was counted only a few times. Its antigen is unidentified. This CDR3 contains 14 residues. Germline trimming cut 7 bases from V and 14 bases from J; bases unmatched to any gene: 8. From germline, CDR1 is MNHEY and CDR2 SMNVEV (reference sequence). The V and J genes are TRBV27 and TRBJ2-1, with 16 bases aligning to TRBD2. The specimen was PBMCs. This TCR was recovered from a man aged 40-49 years in good health and CMV-seronegative. The CDR3 DNA sequence: TGTGCCAGCACGAAGGGACTAGCGGGGGGGCGAGAGTTCTTC. Its protein product is CASTKGLAGGREFF.